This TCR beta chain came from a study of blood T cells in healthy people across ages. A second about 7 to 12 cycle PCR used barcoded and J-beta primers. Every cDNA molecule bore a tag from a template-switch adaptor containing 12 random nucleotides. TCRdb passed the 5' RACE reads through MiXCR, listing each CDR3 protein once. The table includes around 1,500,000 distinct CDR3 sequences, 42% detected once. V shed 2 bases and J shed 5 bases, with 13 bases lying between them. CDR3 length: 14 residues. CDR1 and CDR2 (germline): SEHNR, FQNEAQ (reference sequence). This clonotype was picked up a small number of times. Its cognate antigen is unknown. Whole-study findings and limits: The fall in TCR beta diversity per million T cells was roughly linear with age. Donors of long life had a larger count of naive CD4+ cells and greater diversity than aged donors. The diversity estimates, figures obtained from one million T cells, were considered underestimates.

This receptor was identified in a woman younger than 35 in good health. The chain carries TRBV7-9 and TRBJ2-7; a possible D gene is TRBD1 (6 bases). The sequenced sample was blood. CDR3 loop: CASSLSTGPHEQYF. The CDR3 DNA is TGTGCCAGCAGCTTATCAACAGGGCCGCACGAGCAGTACTTC.